This note documents a single T cell receptor (beta chain) sequence. The data originate from a study of blood T cell repertoires in COVID-19. Study-wide background: PBMCs, B-cell-depleted T cells, or T cells were the source of the cDNA or gDNA that made up the material.

The CDR3 has 13 amino acids. J gave up 8 bases and V 6 bases, and 5 bases lay outside the gene matches. Per the original methods: Estimation of nucleated cell counts was performed using reference gene primer amplification. Produced via immunoSEQ multiplex PCR; TCRdb's table is partial and in-frame only. From that table come the V and J calls and clone size; the DNA was used to work out D and trimming. The repertoire holds 40,000 to 60,000 clones, about 89% seen once, with more than 2% in the top ten. This chain uses TRBV12-3 or TRBV12-4 with TRBJ1-4, with 8 bases that match TRBD1. The specimen sequenced was peripheral blood. This TCR came from a woman aged 80 or over with COVID-19, enrolled during active disease. The CDR3 sequence: CASSPGGGEKLFF. CDR3 nucleotide sequence: TGTGCCAGCAGCCCAGGGGGCGGGGAAAAACTGTTTTTT.